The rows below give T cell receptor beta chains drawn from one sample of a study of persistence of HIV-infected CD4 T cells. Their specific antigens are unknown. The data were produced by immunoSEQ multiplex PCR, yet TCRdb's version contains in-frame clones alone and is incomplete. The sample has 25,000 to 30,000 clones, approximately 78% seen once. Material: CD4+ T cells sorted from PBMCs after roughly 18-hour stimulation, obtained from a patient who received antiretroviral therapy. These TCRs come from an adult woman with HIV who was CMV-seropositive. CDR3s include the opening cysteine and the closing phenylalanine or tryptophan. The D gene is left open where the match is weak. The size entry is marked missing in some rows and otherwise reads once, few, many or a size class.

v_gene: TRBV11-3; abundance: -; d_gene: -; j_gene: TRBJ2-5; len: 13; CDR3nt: TGTGCCAGCAGCTACAGGGACGAGGAGACCCAGTACTTC; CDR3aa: CASSYRDEETQYF
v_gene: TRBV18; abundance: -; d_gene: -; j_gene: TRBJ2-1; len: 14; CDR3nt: TGTGCCAGCTCACCACCGGCACCGAACAATGAGCAGTTCTTC; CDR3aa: CASSPPAPNNEQFF
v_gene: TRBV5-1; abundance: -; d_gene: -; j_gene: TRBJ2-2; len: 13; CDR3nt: TGCGCCAGCAGAGGAGGGGACACCGGGGAGCTGTTTTTT; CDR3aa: CASRGGDTGELFF
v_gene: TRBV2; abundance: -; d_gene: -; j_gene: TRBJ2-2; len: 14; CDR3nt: TGTGCCAGCAGTGAGGGGACCTTCACCGGGGAGCTGTTTTTT; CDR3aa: CASSEGTFTGELFF
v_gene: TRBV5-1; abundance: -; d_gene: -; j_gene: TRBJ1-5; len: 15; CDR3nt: TGCGCCAGCAGCCCCGGCAGAAATAGCAATCAGCCCCAGCATTTT; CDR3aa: CASSPGRNSNQPQHF
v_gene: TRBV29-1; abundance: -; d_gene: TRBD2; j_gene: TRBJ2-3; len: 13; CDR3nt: TGCAGCGTTGTGCGAGCGGGGGCCGATACGCAGTATTTT; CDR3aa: CSVVRAGADTQYF
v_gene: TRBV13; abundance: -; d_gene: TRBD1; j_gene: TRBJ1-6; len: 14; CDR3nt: TGTGCCAGCACCCACAGGGGAAGAAGATCACCCCTCCACTTT; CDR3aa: CASTHRGRRSPLHF
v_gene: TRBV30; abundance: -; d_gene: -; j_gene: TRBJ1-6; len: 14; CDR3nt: TGTGCCAGCCGACAGAGCTCCTATAATTCACCCCTCCACTTT; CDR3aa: CASRQSSYNSPLHF
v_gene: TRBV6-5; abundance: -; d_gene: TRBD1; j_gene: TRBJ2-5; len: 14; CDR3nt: TGTGCCAGCAGGCGGGACAGGGCCCAAGAGACCCAGTACTTC; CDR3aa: CASRRDRAQETQYF
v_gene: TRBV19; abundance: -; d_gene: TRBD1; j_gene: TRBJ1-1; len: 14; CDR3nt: TGTGCCAGTAGTCTTCGACAGGGGGGCACTGAAGCTTTCTTT; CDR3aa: CASSLRQGGTEAFF
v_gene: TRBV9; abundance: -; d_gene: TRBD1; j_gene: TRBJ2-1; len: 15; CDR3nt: TGTGCCAGCAGCACGGACAGGTTTTCCTACAATGAGCAGTTCTTC; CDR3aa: CASSTDRFSYNEQFF
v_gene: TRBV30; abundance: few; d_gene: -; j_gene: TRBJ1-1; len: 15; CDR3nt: TGTGCCTGGAGCAAATGGGGGGGCTCAGACACTGAAGCTTTCTTT; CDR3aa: CAWSKWGGSDTEAFF
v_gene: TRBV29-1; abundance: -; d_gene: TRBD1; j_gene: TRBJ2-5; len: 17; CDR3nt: TGCAGCGGGAAAACGGTCCGCAGTCAGGGGGCCTCGGAGACCCAGTACTTC; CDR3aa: CSGKTVRSQGASETQYF
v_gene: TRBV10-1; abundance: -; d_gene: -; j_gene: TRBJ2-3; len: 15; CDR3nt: TGCGCCAGCGCTGTCTTAGCTGGGCCCTCAGATACGCAGTATTTT; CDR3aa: CASAVLAGPSDTQYF
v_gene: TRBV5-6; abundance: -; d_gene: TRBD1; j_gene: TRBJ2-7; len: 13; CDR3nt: TGTGCCAGCAGGCGCGACAGGGGCTACGAGCAGTACTTC; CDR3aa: CASRRDRGYEQYF
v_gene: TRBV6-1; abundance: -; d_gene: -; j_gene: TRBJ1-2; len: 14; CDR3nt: TGTGCCAGCAGTGAAAAGGCGAGGACTGGAGGCTACACCTTC; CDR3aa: CASSEKARTGGYTF
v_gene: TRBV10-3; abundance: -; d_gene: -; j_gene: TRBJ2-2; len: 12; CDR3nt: TGTGCCATCAGTGAAGGGGGCGGGGAGCTGTTTTTT; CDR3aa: CAISEGGGELFF
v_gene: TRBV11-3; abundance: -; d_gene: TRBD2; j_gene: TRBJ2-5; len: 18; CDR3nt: TGTGCCAGCAGCATGGGGGGACTAGCGGGGTCGGGCCAAGAGACCCAGTACTTC; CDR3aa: CASSMGGLAGSGQETQYF
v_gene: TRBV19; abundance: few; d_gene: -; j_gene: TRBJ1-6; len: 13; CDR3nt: TGTGCCAGTAGTATAAGAGAGGGGTCACCCCTCCACTTT; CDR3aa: CASSIREGSPLHF